These T cell receptor beta chains were read from a single sample in a study of CD8 T cells in Susac syndrome. TCRdb ran MiXCR on the immunoSEQ multiplex PCR reads and lists one entry per CDR3 protein. The table includes about 140,000 distinct CDR3 sequences, 94% detected once. Sequenced material: CD8+ T cells from PBMCs. Receptors were obtained from a human donor in good health. The CDR3 runs from the conserved cysteine through the conserved F or W. Fields, in order: J gene, CDR3 length, V gene, CDR3 protein.

TRBJ2-1 16 TRBV7-9 CASSPTLAGVADEQFF
TRBJ2-7 13 TRBV3-1 CASSHSQGYEQYF
TRBJ2-5 12 TRBV29-1 CSASGLQETQYF
TRBJ2-7 14 TRBV4-3 CASSHSGGTYEQYF
TRBJ2-7 15 TRBV13 CASSSRDRGVDEQYF
TRBJ1-5 15 TRBV7-8 CASSLFRPANQPQHF
TRBJ2-1 16 TRBV5-6 CASSLAPGISYNEQFF
TRBJ2-5 15 TRBV9 CASSVEGLGAETQYF
TRBJ2-3 13 TRBV5-4 CASSPQGADTQYF
TRBJ2-2 15 TRBV4-2 CASSQGTGEVGELFF
TRBJ2-7 12 TRBV29-1 CSALANSYEQYF
TRBJ1-1 11 TRBV29-1 CSVEINTEAFF
TRBJ2-7 13 TRBV28 CASRGQGSYEQYF
TRBJ2-2 12 TRBV27 CASSLRAGELFF
TRBJ1-2 14 TRBV2 CASSPPGTNYGYTF
TRBJ1-5 16 TRBV23-1 CASSQWRDLSNQPQHF
TRBJ1-2 16 TRBV13 CASSSEVDRTAYGYTF
TRBJ2-3 15 TRBV27 CASSPSTSTTDTQYF
TRBJ2-1 14 TRBV20-1 CSATFAGGYNEQFF
TRBJ2-6 12 TRBV7-9 CASSYGANVLTF
TRBJ1-2 12 TRBV30 CAWWGRGRGYTF
TRBJ2-1 15 TRBV7-9 CASSETSGSRYEQFF
TRBJ2-1 15 TRBV9 CASSVSGGSYNEQFF
TRBJ1-2 14 TRBV27 CASSYGQGGYGYTF
TRBJ2-7 11 TRBV24-1 CATSDLNEQYF
TRBJ2-5 13 TRBV28 CASSLLGQETQYF